This TCR beta chain was sequenced for a study of neurological immune-mediated disorders. TCRdb independently ran MiXCR on the 5' RACE reads; one entry per CDR3 protein. The sample includes tens of thousands of distinct CDR3 sequences, less than 2.5% seen only once; the top ten take less than 3.5%. This clonotype has more than one count but fewer than ten. Mismatch with germline at one junction end may stem from a read error. This CDR3 spans 15 amino acids. Germline CDR1 reads MNHEY; CDR2 reads SMNVEV (reference sequence). The chain couples TRBV27 to TRBJ2-2; possibly TRBD2 for D (6 bases). Sequenced input: PBMCs. This TCR derives from a man between 45 and 60 years old with multiple sclerosis. CDR3 bases: TGTGCCAGCAGTTTGGAGGGGCCGAACACCGAGGAGCTGTTTTTT. Its protein product is CASSLEGPNTEELFF.